A single TCR beta chain is shown here with its context. The antigen is not known. Described time point: week 11, during vaccination. All doses held 300 ug of mutant IDH1 20-mer peptide, with topical imiquimod. Donor diagnoses consisted of new WHO grade 3 or 4 IDH1-mutant, ATRX-lost astrocytomas. CDR1 MNHNS and CDR2 SASEGT come from the germline V gene. CDR3 length equals 15 residues. The ends lost 5 bases at V and 3 bases at J; junction bases unmatched: 4. Some clones are missing from TCRdb's copy, which holds only in-frame ones; the method was immunoSEQ multiplex PCR. Found here are 50,000 to 60,000 clones, 90% to 95% of them singletons; the top ten hold under 2.5%. This sample was included in a study of a mutant IDH1 vaccine in newly diagnosed glioma.

The receptor's source is a man in his fifties or sixties with glioma. This chain joins TRBV6-1 and TRBJ2-3; 11 bases line up with TRBD2. Here the sequenced sample was PBMCs, taken from a glioma patient whose treatment included an IDH1 peptide vaccine. CDR3 region: CASSPGLAVTDTQYF. DNA of the CDR3: TGTGCCAGCAGTCCGGGACTAGCGGTGACAGATACGCAGTATTTT.